The rows below give T cell receptor beta chains drawn from one sample of a study of blood T cell repertoires in COVID-19. Sequenced by immunoSEQ multiplex PCR; TCRdb stores in-frame clones only, minus some. This table holds some 200,000 clones, about 79% found once. Sequenced input: peripheral blood. These receptors were collected from a man aged 45-60 years with active or convalescent COVID-19. Each CDR3 is given with its conserved first and last residue. Fields, in order: CDR3 protein, V gene, D gene, J gene. D genes are given only for firm matches.

cdr3_aa: CASSLGGVNTEAFF
v_call: TRBV7-2
d_call: .
j_call: TRBJ1-1

cdr3_aa: CASRGVSSGTGLQETQYF
v_call: TRBV2
d_call: TRBD2
j_call: TRBJ2-5

cdr3_aa: CASSQSPGTGVETQYF
v_call: TRBV16
d_call: TRBD1
j_call: TRBJ2-5

cdr3_aa: CATTLAGPYNEQFF
v_call: TRBV6-5
d_call: TRBD2
j_call: TRBJ2-1

cdr3_aa: CASSPVAGVHEQYF
v_call: TRBV18
d_call: .
j_call: TRBJ2-7

cdr3_aa: CASSPSGGIQPQHF
v_call: TRBV18
d_call: TRBD1
j_call: TRBJ1-5

cdr3_aa: CASSQVLGQGVGYTF
v_call: TRBV4-1
d_call: TRBD1
j_call: TRBJ1-2

cdr3_aa: CASSPTAGNTEAFF
v_call: TRBV5-1
d_call: .
j_call: TRBJ1-1

cdr3_aa: CASSPGGETQYF
v_call: TRBV9
d_call: TRBD2
j_call: TRBJ2-5

cdr3_aa: CSASSGTDSYEQYF
v_call: TRBV20-1
d_call: .
j_call: TRBJ2-7

cdr3_aa: CASTGTGAKTGELFF
v_call: TRBV5-1
d_call: TRBD1
j_call: TRBJ2-2

cdr3_aa: CAIRGTSGRSPSTDTQYF
v_call: TRBV10-3
d_call: TRBD2
j_call: TRBJ2-3

cdr3_aa: CASSKKLCAGAPSLAKNIQYF
v_call: TRBV21-1
d_call: .
j_call: TRBJ2-4

cdr3_aa: CASSNQGAAQPQHF
v_call: TRBV19
d_call: TRBD1
j_call: TRBJ1-5

cdr3_aa: CASSRGAYQETQYF
v_call: TRBV7-8
d_call: .
j_call: TRBJ2-5

cdr3_aa: CASGTGGGYTF
v_call: TRBV28
d_call: TRBD1
j_call: TRBJ1-2

cdr3_aa: CASSPDPGTSEYNEQFF
v_call: TRBV7-6
d_call: TRBD2
j_call: TRBJ2-1

cdr3_aa: CASSAPGQGYTGELFF
v_call: TRBV9
d_call: TRBD1
j_call: TRBJ2-2

cdr3_aa: CASSLLAGVPYNEQFF
v_call: TRBV6-2/TRBV6-3
d_call: TRBD2
j_call: TRBJ2-1

cdr3_aa: CAISEQLAYSGANVLTF
v_call: TRBV10-3
d_call: .
j_call: TRBJ2-6

cdr3_aa: CASSPRTPTNEKLFF
v_call: TRBV4-1
d_call: .
j_call: TRBJ1-4

cdr3_aa: CASNKRGSAGELFF
v_call: TRBV5-6
d_call: .
j_call: TRBJ2-2

cdr3_aa: CASSLDHKNYEQYF
v_call: TRBV5-1
d_call: .
j_call: TRBJ2-7